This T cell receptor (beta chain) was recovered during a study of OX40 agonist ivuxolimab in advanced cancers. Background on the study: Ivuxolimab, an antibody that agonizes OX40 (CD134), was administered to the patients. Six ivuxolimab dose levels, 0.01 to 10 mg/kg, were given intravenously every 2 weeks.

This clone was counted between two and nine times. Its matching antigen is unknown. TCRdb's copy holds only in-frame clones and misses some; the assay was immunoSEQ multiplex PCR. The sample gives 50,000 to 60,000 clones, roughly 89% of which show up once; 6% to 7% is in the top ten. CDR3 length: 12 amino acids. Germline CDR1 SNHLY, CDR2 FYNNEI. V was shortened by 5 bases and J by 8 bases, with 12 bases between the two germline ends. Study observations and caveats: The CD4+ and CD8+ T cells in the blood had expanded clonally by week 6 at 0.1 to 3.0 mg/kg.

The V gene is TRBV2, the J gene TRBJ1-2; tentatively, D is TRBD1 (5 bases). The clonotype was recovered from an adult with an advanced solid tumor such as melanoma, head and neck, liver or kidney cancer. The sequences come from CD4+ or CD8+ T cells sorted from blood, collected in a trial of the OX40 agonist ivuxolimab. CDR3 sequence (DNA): TGTGCCAGCAGTCTGGGGGGTAACGGCTACACCTTC. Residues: CASSLGGNGYTF. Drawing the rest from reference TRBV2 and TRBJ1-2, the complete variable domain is EPEVTQTPSHQVTQMGQEVILRCVPISNHLYFYWYRQILGQKVEFLVSFYNNEISEKSEIFDDQFSVERPDGSNFTLKIRSTKLEDSAMYFCASSLGGNGYTFGSGTRLTVV.